This T cell receptor (beta chain) was documented in a study of response to subunit inactivated influenza vaccine. The study's findings and limits: Authors proposed each seasonal influenza vaccination draws in few new T cells.

TCRdb independently ran MiXCR on the RT-PCR reads; one entry per CDR3 protein. The profile shows around 320,000 distinct CDR3 sequences, over 20% of them singletons. This CDR3 is built from 15 residues. Germline CDR1 and CDR2: MGHRA and YSYEKL. V shed 0 bases and J shed 6 bases, with 11 bases lying between them. About this clonotype itself: As yet, its antigen is unknown.

The receptor comes from a man in his fifties or sixties who received an inactivated influenza vaccine. This material consisted of PBMCs from blood, taken roughly 20 months after vaccination. The chain employs TRBV4-1 and TRBJ2-2; D ambiguous. CDR3 in amino acids: CASSQDGPIAGELFF. The CDR3 bases are TGCGCCAGCAGCCAAGACGGGCCAATTGCCGGGGAGCTGTTTTTT.